This entry lists 17 T cell receptor beta chains sequenced from one sample in a study of regulatory T cells in long-lasting Graves disease. The time point denotes: persistent/refractory GD, antithyroid drugs over 5 years with positive TRAb. PBMC RNA served as the TCR library source. Combining iRepertoire HTBI primers with Arm-PCR of CDR3 regions, the authors built TCR beta libraries. TCRdb re-derived calls from the multiplex PCR reads in MiXCR, one entry per CDR3 protein. This sample carries approximately 350,000 distinct CDR3 sequences, approximately 25% of them seen once, and the ten largest clones take about 29%. The sequencing used peripheral blood mononuclear cells (PBMCs), collected when the disease was refractory, from a patient treated with antithyroid drugs. The receptors come from a woman aged 40 to 50 with Graves disease.

This clonotype has more than one count but fewer than ten. The chain is built from TRBV13 and TRBJ2-7, with 7 bases that match TRBD1. The V segment lost 5 bases and the J segment 5 bases; nucleotides outside the gene matches: 9. This CDR3 spans 14 amino acids. The germline CDR1 and CDR2 sequences are PRHDT and FYEKMQ (reference sequence). The CDR3 sequence: CASSTRTGPNEQYF. CDR3 DNA: TGTGCCAGCAGCACCCGGACAGGCCCCAACGAGCAGTACTTC.

This clonotype was found many times. The chain carries TRBV11-2 and TRBJ2-5; weak D call: TRBD1 (5 bases). Germline CDR1 SGHAT, CDR2 FQNNGV. Trimming removed 3 bases from V and 4 bases from J, with 9 bases in between. CDR3 length: 13 residues. In nucleotides, the CDR3 is TGTGCCAGCAGCTTTGGCAGGGCAGAGACCCAGTACTTC. Translating it yields CASSFGRAETQYF.

Ten or more counts support this clonotype. The rearrangement uses TRBV6-1 and TRBJ1-5, with D perhaps matching TRBD1 (5 bases). Between the trimmed V and J ends, which lost 5 bases and 1 base, there was a span of 15 bases. The CDR3 is 16 residues long. The germline V gene has CDR1 MNHNS and CDR2 SASEGT. This CDR3 reads CASSNSVGVSNQPQHF. CDR3 nucleotide sequence: TGTGCCAGCAGTAATTCTGTAGGGGTAAGCAATCAGCCCCAGCATTTT.

The V and J genes are TRBV4-1 and TRBJ1-2, with a tentative D call TRBD1 (6 bases). The CDR3 loop spans 14 amino acids. V dropped 2 bases and J dropped 7 bases, with 14 bases sitting between them. Per germline, CDR1 MGHRA and CDR2 YSYEKL. CDR3 protein: CASSQPRGGAGYTF. CDR3 DNA: TGCGCCAGCAGCCAACCCCGAGGGGGGGCTGGCTACACCTTC.

This clonotype has at least ten counts. The chain carries TRBV28 and TRBJ2-4; D call uncertain. The CDR3 is made up of 17 amino acids. CDR1 is MDHEN and CDR2 is SYDVKM in the germline V gene. Trimming left V 7 bases short and J 2 bases short, with 21 bases between. The CDR3 nucleotides are TGTGCCAGCACCGGACGAGGATCCGGCCGAACCAAAAACATTCAGTACTTC. Translating gives CASTGRGSGRTKNIQYF.

The V and J genes are TRBV6-1 and TRBJ1-5, with D uncertain. V was clipped by 7 bases and J by 4 bases, with 14 bases between them. The CDR3 spans 14 residues. The germline gives CDR1 MNHNS, CDR2 SASEGT. The CDR3: CASKLTGVNQPQHF. CDR3 sequence (DNA): TGTGCCAGCAAATTAACGGGAGTAAATCAGCCCCAGCATTTT.

This clonotype showed up many times. The chain joins TRBV27 to TRBJ1-2; tentative D call: TRBD1 (5 bases). The CDR3 has 14 residues. The V and J ends lost 6 bases and 7 bases respectively, with 18 bases between them. Germline CDR1 and CDR2: MNHEY and SMNVEV (reference sequence). CDR3 region: CASSPRRDSSGYTF. For the CDR3, the DNA is TGTGCCAGCAGCCCGCGACGGGACTCGAGTGGCTACACCTTC.

This clonotype showed up just a few times. The chain carries TRBV28 and TRBJ1-3; D remains unclear. CDR3 length: 15 amino acids. Per germline, CDR1 MDHEN and CDR2 SYDVKM. Trimming cost V 6 bases and J 4 bases, with 16 bases left between them. CDR3 DNA sequence: TGTGCCAGCAGACTCTCTTTCCAGGCAGGAAACACCATATATTTT. It codes for CASRLSFQAGNTIYF.

The chain is built from TRBV6-2 or TRBV6-3 and TRBJ1-4; D unclear. Trimming shortened V by 6 bases and J by 8 bases, and 19 bases separated the two germline ends. From germline, CDR1 is MNHEY and CDR2 SVGEGT. This CDR3 has 15 residues. The CDR3 loop is CASRTPLRLGEKLFF. For the CDR3, the DNA is TGTGCCAGCAGAACCCCTCTCCGCCTAGGAGAAAAACTGTTTTTT.

The chain is built from TRBV19 and TRBJ1-5; possible D gene TRBD1, 6 bases. Deletions cut 5 bases from V and 6 bases from J, with 14 bases between. The germline CDR1 and CDR2 sequences are LNHDA and SQIVND (reference sequence). This CDR3 is 14 amino acids long. Written as DNA, the CDR3 is TGTGCCAGTAGTGGAGGGGGTAGGGGTCAGCCCCAGCATTTT. This gives the protein CASSGGGRGQPQHF. The full variable domain, with the rest looked up from reference TRBV19 and TRBJ1-5, is DGGITQSPKYLFRKEGQNVTLSCEQNLNHDAMYWYRQDPGQGLRLIYYSQIVNDFQKGDIAEGYSVSREKKESFPLTVTSAQKNPTAFYLCASSGGGRGQPQHFGDGTRLSIL.

The chain joins TRBV5-1 to TRBJ2-3, with D perhaps matching TRBD2 (5 bases). V lost 7 bases, J lost 0 bases, and 15 bases lay in between. The CDR3 length is 15 residues. Germline V lookup: CDR1 SGHRS, CDR2 YFSETQ. DNA for the CDR3: TGCGCCAGCGGACCTGAGCGGATTAGCACAGATACGCAGTATTTT. As protein: CASGPERISTDTQYF.

The chain employs TRBV10-2 and TRBJ1-4; perhaps TRBD1 as D (5 bases). The V gene lost 0 bases and the J gene lost 6 bases, with 14 bases spanning the gap. The CDR3 runs 16 residues. Germline CDR1 reads WSHSY; CDR2 reads SAAADI. CDR3 residues: CASSESAGGLDEKLFF. The CDR3 DNA sequence: TGCGCCAGCAGTGAGTCGGCGGGGGGACTTGATGAAAAACTGTTTTTT.

The rearrangement links TRBV27 to TRBJ1-1, with D perhaps TRBD1 (5 bases). Deletions cut 7 bases from V and 4 bases from J, with 13 bases between. There are 13 residues in the CDR3. Germline CDR1 MNHEY, CDR2 SMNVEV (reference sequence). The CDR3 region is CASKQGAVTEAFF. The CDR3 DNA reads as TGTGCCAGCAAGCAAGGGGCTGTCACTGAAGCTTTCTTT.

In this sample, this clonotype turned up a few times. The V call is TRBV25-1, the J call TRBJ1-5; TRBD1 matches at 7 bases. CDR3 length: 15 residues. Germline V CDR1 and CDR2: MGHDK, SYGVNS. The V gene end was trimmed by 5 bases and the J gene end by 3 bases; junction bases not matched to a gene: 7. The CDR3 region is CASSLTGAFNQPQHF. CDR3 nucleotides: TGTGCCAGCAGTCTTACAGGGGCCTTCAATCAGCCCCAGCATTTT.

This clonotype was seen at least ten times. This chain joins TRBV28 and TRBJ1-5; 8 nucleotides align to TRBD1. Per germline, CDR1 MDHEN and CDR2 SYDVKM. The CDR3 covers 15 residues. With V trimmed by 6 bases and J by 5 bases, 9 bases remained unmatched. The CDR3 protein is CASSVRGLLDQPQHF. The CDR3 DNA sequence: TGTGCCAGCAGCGTCAGGGGGCTTCTGGATCAGCCCCAGCATTTT. Together with reference TRBV28 and TRBJ1-5, the CDR3 gives the full variable domain: DVKVTQSSRYLVKRTGEKVFLECVQDMDHENMFWYRQDPGLGLRLIYFSYDVKMKEKGDIPEGYSVSREKKERFSLILESASTNQTSMYLCASSVRGLLDQPQHFGDGTRLSIL.

The chain combines TRBV5-1 with TRBJ2-2, with 7 bases fitting TRBD1. Germline-derived CDR1 and CDR2 are SGHRS and YFSETQ. V shed 4 bases and J 7 bases; nucleotides not matched to a gene: 13. The CDR3 totals 16 residues. CDR3 loop: CASSRLQGTEDGELFF. The CDR3 DNA reads TGCGCCAGCAGCCGCCTCCAAGGGACAGAGGACGGGGAGCTGTTTTTT.

This clonotype has just a few counts. The chain recombines TRBV9 with TRBJ2-5, with D unresolved. The J call could be wrong; TRBJ2-1 is a better fit for the DNA end. This CDR3 has 16 residues. Germline V CDR1 and CDR2: SGDLS, YYNGEE. The CDR3 DNA is TGTGCCAGCAGCACCCACCCTAGGGCGGAGAACAATGAGCAGTTCTTC. Translated: CASSTHPRAENNEQFF.